This T cell receptor (beta chain) comes out of a study of T cell responses to AZD1222 COVID-19 vaccine. Libraries were prepared by immunoSEQ multiplex PCR; TCRdb keeps only in-frame clonotypes and omits some of them. The sample contains about 93,000 clones, 65% to 90% of which appear only once. V was clipped by 4 bases and J by 1 base; unmatched bases: 8. CDR3 length: 16 residues. Germline V gene lookup returns CDR1 SGHRS and CDR2 YFSETQ. The chain couples TRBV5-1 to TRBJ2-7; 10 bases are a match to TRBD1. The input for sequencing was peripheral blood, taken on day 0 of AZD1222 vaccination. This receptor was identified in an adult in good health. The CDR3 bases are TGCGCCAGCAGCCTCGGGACAGGGGAATATTCCTACGAGCAGTACTTC. This codes for CASSLGTGEYSYEQYF.